These T cell receptor beta chains were read from a single sample in a study of shared clonotypes between healthy human individuals. Generated by immunoSEQ multiplex PCR, the TCRdb table keeps only in-frame clones and is missing some. The sample contains 2 million to 3 million clones, more than 85% of which appear only once. Sequences were obtained from naive CD4+ T cells from PBMCs. The receptors here all came from a man aged 18 to 30 in good health. Some clones in this sample may be carry-over from other donors' samples. Each CDR3 is given with its conserved first and last residue. The D gene is left open where the match is weak. The size entry is marked missing in some rows and otherwise reads once, few, many or a size class.

>TRBJ1-5|.|.|TRBV2
TGTGCCAGCAGTGAAGCGCTCACGAATCAGCCCCAGCATTTT
CASSEALTNQPQHF
>TRBJ1-2|.|TRBD1|TRBV30
TGTGCCTGGAGAATGGGGCTTAGGGGGCCCCTTGATGGCTACACCTTC
CAWRMGLRGPLDGYTF
>TRBJ2-3|.|TRBD2|TRBV9
TGTGCCAGCAGCCCTTCTAGCGGGAGAACAGATACGCAGTATTTT
CASSPSSGRTDTQYF
>TRBJ1-2|.|TRBD1|TRBV2
TGTGCCAGCAGTGAAACGGGACAGGGGGATCAGGACTATGGCTACACCTTC
CASSETGQGDQDYGYTF
>TRBJ2-5|.|.|TRBV2
TGTGCCAGCAGTGAAGATTGGGGCTGGTACCAAGAGACCCAGTACTTC
CASSEDWGWYQETQYF
>TRBJ2-1|once|TRBD2|TRBV9
TGTGCCAGCAGCGCCCGACTAGCGGGAGGGCACAATGAGCAGTTCTTC
CASSARLAGGHNEQFF
>TRBJ2-5|.|.|TRBV4-1
TGCGCCAGCAGCCAAGAACGCGCGCTGGAAGAGACCCAGTACTTC
CASSQERALEETQYF
>TRBJ1-1|few|.|TRBV28
TGTGCCAGCAGCCCCCTATGGCCTCCGGCTTTCTTT
CASSPLWPPAFF
>TRBJ1-2|.|.|TRBV15
TGTGCCACCAGCAGAGATCTTGGGGATGGCTACACCTTC
CATSRDLGDGYTF
>TRBJ2-5|.|.|TRBV5-1
TGCGCCAGCAGCTCGGGACTGAAAGAGACCCAGTACTTC
CASSSGLKETQYF
>TRBJ1-5|.|TRBD1|TRBV5-1
TGCGCCAGCAGGCGTACAGGGGATCGCAATCAGCCCCAGCATTTT
CASRRTGDRNQPQHF
>TRBJ2-1|.|.|TRBV10-3
TGTGCCATCAGTCAGAGCGCGAGCTCCTACAATGAGCAGTTCTTC
CAISQSASSYNEQFF
>TRBJ2-7|once|TRBD1|TRBV2
TGTGCCAGCAGTAGGGACAGGAGCTCCTACGAGCAGTACTTC
CASSRDRSSYEQYF
>TRBJ1-1|.|TRBD1|TRBV11-1
TGTGCCAGCAGTCCGAGACTACAGGGGGCGGCTGAAGCTTTCTTT
CASSPRLQGAAEAFF
>TRBJ2-7|.|TRBD1|TRBV20-1
TGCAGTGCAACCGGGACAGACGAGCAGTACTTC
CSATGTDEQYF
>TRBJ1-2|.|.|TRBV14
TGTGCCAGCAGCCAAGACAGGCTCTATGGCTACACCTTC
CASSQDRLYGYTF